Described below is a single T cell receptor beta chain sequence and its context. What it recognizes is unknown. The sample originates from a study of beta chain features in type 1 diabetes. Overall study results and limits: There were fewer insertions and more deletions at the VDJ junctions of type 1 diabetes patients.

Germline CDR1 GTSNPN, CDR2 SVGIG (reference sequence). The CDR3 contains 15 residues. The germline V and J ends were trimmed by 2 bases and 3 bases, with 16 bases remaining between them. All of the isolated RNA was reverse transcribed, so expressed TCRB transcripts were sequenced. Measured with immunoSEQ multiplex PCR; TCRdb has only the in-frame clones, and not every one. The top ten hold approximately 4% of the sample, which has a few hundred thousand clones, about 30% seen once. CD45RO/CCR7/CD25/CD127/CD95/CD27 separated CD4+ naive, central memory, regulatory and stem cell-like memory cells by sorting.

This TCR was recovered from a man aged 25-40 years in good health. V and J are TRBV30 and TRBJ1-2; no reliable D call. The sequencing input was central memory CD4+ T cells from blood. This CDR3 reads CAWSSASGRDYGYTF. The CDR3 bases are TGTGCCTGGAGTTCAGCCTCTGGGAGGGACTATGGCTACACCTTC.